Below are 19 T cell receptor beta chains sequenced from a single sample in a study of identical twins. TCRdb fed the 5' RACE reads into MiXCR, producing one record per CDR3 protein. The sample shows about 240,000 distinct CDR3 sequences, approximately 11% of them seen only once. This sample was shared with a second study, whose subject was yellow fever vaccine responses in identical twins.

Sequenced: memory (CD45RO+) T cells sorted from blood. The receptors were gathered from a woman between 18 and 30 years old in good health.

This clonotype was seen ten or more times. The chain links TRBV6-2 or TRBV6-3 to TRBJ2-7, with D perhaps being TRBD1 or TRBD2 (5 bases each). Germline CDR1 reads MNHEY; CDR2 reads SVGEGT. The CDR3 covers 15 residues. V lost 6 bases, J lost 1 base, and 16 bases lay in between. In nucleotides, the CDR3 is TGTGCCAGCAGCCCCCCCCGAGGGGTTTCCTACGAGCAGTACTTC. Translating it yields CASSPPRGVSYEQYF.

This clonotype was seen a handful of times. In DNA, the CDR3 is TGTGCCAGCAGCCAGAGGACGTACTCTGGAAACACCATATATTTT. Its protein product is CASSQRTYSGNTIYF. The chain employs TRBV3-1 and TRBJ1-3; D ambiguous. Per germline, CDR1 LGHDT and CDR2 YNNKEL (reference sequence). Between the trimmed V and J ends, which lost 3 bases and 0 bases, there was a span of 9 bases. CDR3 length: 15 residues.

The table lists this clonotype with a few counts. The chain joins TRBV18 to TRBJ2-5; D might be TRBD1 (6 bases). Germline CDR1 KGHSH, CDR2 LQKENI. The CDR3 consists of 15 residues. Trimming took off 6 bases at V and 2 bases at J, with 16 bases between the two ends. The CDR3 spells CASSPIRQVQETQYF. CDR3 DNA sequence: TGTGCCAGCTCGCCAATCCGACAGGTTCAAGAGACCCAGTACTTC.

This chain links TRBV10-2 with TRBJ1-2, with D unclear. This CDR3 is built from 14 residues. CDR1 is WSHSY and CDR2 is SAAADI in the germline V gene. Trimming shortened V by 0 bases and J by 2 bases, and 7 bases separated the two germline ends. CDR3 amino acids: CASSESLQNYGYTF. For the CDR3, the DNA is TGCGCCAGCAGTGAGTCTCTGCAGAACTATGGCTACACCTTC.

This clonotype was observed at least ten times. The genes are TRBV5-5 and TRBJ1-2; the D is unclear. The germline CDR1 and CDR2 sequences are SGHKS and YYEKEE (reference sequence). This CDR3 is built from 17 residues. Trimming stripped 2 bases from V and 4 bases from J, with 21 bases between. CDR3 sequence: CASSFESAALLLYGYTF. The CDR3 DNA follows: TGTGCCAGCAGCTTCGAGTCAGCCGCGCTGCTCCTCTATGGCTACACCTTC. The whole variable domain, remainder taken from reference TRBV5-5 and TRBJ1-2, is DAGVTQSPTHLIKTRGQQVTLRCSPISGHKSVSWYQQVLGQGPQFIFQYYEKEERGRGNFPDRFSARQFPNYSSELNVNALLLGDSALYLCASSFESAALLLYGYTFGSGTRLTVV.

This clonotype has at least ten counts. The rearrangement joins TRBV12-3 or TRBV12-4 to TRBJ2-3; 7 bases line up with TRBD1. The length of the CDR3 is 13 residues. The V and J ends lost 4 bases and 4 bases, in that order; junction bases with no gene match: 2. CDR3 sequence (DNA): TGTGCCAGCAGTTCTGACAGGGCAGATACGCAGTATTTT. Protein sequence: CASSSDRADTQYF.

The chain employs TRBV6-4 and TRBJ2-3; 7 nucleotides line up with TRBD1. The CDR3 has 14 amino acids. Trimming at V came to 4 bases and at J to 0 bases, leaving 1 base not matched to a gene. Per the germline V gene, CDR1 is MRHNA and CDR2 is SNTAGT. The CDR3 DNA follows: TGTGCCAGCAGTGGAGGGGGCAGCACAGATACGCAGTATTTT. Protein sequence: CASSGGGSTDTQYF.

V is TRBV4-3 and J is TRBJ2-1; D uncertain. The CDR3 spans 11 residues. Germline CDR1 and CDR2: LGHNA and YSLEER. V was pared by 2 bases and J by 5 bases, with 1 base between. CDR3 protein: CASSQHNEQFF. CDR3 nucleotides: TGCGCCAGCAGCCAACACAATGAGCAGTTCTTC.

Only a few counts were recorded for this clonotype. This chain links TRBV4-2 with TRBJ2-5; D unresolved. V lost 0 bases, J lost 5 bases, and 19 bases lay in between. The CDR3 extends over 17 amino acids. Germline V gene lookup returns CDR1 LGHNA and CDR2 YNFKEQ. CDR3 sequence: CASSQEGTSKGRETQYF. DNA of the CDR3: TGTGCCAGCAGCCAAGAGGGCACCTCGAAGGGTCGCGAGACCCAGTACTTC.

This clonotype has a handful of counts. The chain is built from TRBV28 and TRBJ1-5; a weak D match, TRBD1 (5 bases). Germline lookup yields CDR1 MDHEN and CDR2 SYDVKM. The CDR3 consists of 16 residues. Trimming stripped 5 bases from V and 2 bases from J, with 16 bases between. CDR3 sequence reads: CASSDGNRGGNQPQHF. The CDR3 nucleotides are TGTGCCAGCAGTGACGGCAACCGAGGGGGCAATCAGCCCCAGCATTTT.

V and J are TRBV12-3 or TRBV12-4 and TRBJ1-4, with 10 bases that match TRBD1. The J segment lost 8 bases and the V segment lost 6 bases, leaving 6 bases of the junction unmatched. This CDR3 comprises 14 residues. CDR3 bases: TGTGCCAGCAGGCGGACAGGGGGACGAGAAAAACTGTTTTTT. This codes for CASRRTGGREKLFF.

This clonotype occurred many times. The chain has TRBV28 and TRBJ1-6, with TRBD1 matching 10 bases. The V segment lost 5 bases and the J segment 9 bases; nucleotides outside the gene matches: 1. The CDR3 is 13 amino acids. Per germline, CDR1 MDHEN and CDR2 SYDVKM. CDR3 nucleotide sequence: TGTGCCAGCAGTGGGGACAGGGGTTCACCCCTCCACTTT. It encodes CASSGDRGSPLHF.

This chain connects TRBV9 to TRBJ2-1; D uncertain. Trimming stripped 4 bases from V and 8 bases from J, with 25 bases between. Germline V gives CDR1 SGDLS, CDR2 YYNGEE. The CDR3 covers 17 residues. The CDR3 reads CASSPPLGRGPFDEQFF. The DNA of the CDR3 is TGTGCCAGCAGCCCACCCCTAGGACGAGGTCCTTTTGATGAGCAGTTCTTC.

This clonotype appeared many times. This rearrangement joins TRBV11-2 to TRBJ2-1; maybe TRBD2 (5 bases). The CDR3 extends over 13 amino acids. Germline V gene sequence: CDR1 SGHAT, CDR2 FQNNGV. The V and J ends lost 0 bases and 10 bases respectively, with 10 bases between them. DNA for the CDR3: TGTGCCAGCAGCTTAGAGCGGGCCGGGGAGCAGTTCTTC. Translated: CASSLERAGEQFF. The complete variable domain, with remaining parts taken from reference TRBV11-2 and TRBJ2-1, reads EAGVAQSPRYKIIEKRQSVAFWCNPISGHATLYWYQQILGQGPKLLIQFQNNGVVDDSQLPKDRFSAERLKGVDSTLKIQPAKLEDSAVYLCASSLERAGEQFFGPGTRLTVL.

The V call is TRBV4-3, the J call TRBJ2-5, with D perhaps matching TRBD1 or TRBD2 (6 bases each). The CDR3 runs 15 residues. CDR1 LGHNA and CDR2 YSLEER come from the germline V gene. V lost 0 bases and J 5 bases, leaving 13 bases between the germline ends. The CDR3 spells CASSQDRGGRETQYF. CDR3 sequence (DNA): TGCGCCAGCAGCCAAGATCGAGGGGGGAGGGAGACCCAGTACTTC.

The chain carries TRBV6-6 and TRBJ2-2, with 8 bases lining up with TRBD2. Per the germline V gene, CDR1 is MNHNY and CDR2 is SVGAGI (reference sequence). V shed 6 bases, J shed 7 bases, and the junction held 4 bases outside the gene matches. This CDR3 comprises 13 residues. CDR3 sequence reads: CASSSGGIGELFF. The CDR3 nucleotides read TGTGCCAGCAGCTCGGGAGGGATCGGGGAGCTGTTTTTT.

The V call is TRBV3-1, the J call TRBJ2-7; no reliable D call. The germline V gene has CDR1 LGHDT and CDR2 YNNKEL (reference sequence). The CDR3 totals 17 residues. Trimming stripped 11 bases from V and 2 bases from J, with 28 bases between. CDR3 region: CASSHLPGLPPPYEQYF. The DNA for the CDR3 is TGTGCCTCCAGCCACCTGCCGGGCCTCCCTCCTCCCTACGAGCAGTACTTC.

The sample holds many counts of this clonotype. The rearrangement links TRBV9 to TRBJ2-5, with 10 bases fitting TRBD2. The J segment lost 4 bases and the V segment lost 2 bases, leaving 8 bases of the junction unmatched. This CDR3 is built from 16 residues. Germline CDR1 SGDLS, CDR2 YYNGEE. The CDR3 sequence: CASSVSGGASGETQYF. The CDR3 coding sequence is TGTGCCAGCAGCGTCAGCGGGGGGGCCTCAGGAGAGACCCAGTACTTC.

The rearrangement uses TRBV4-1 and TRBJ1-4; no definite D call. Germline V lookup: CDR1 MGHRA, CDR2 YSYEKL. With 6 bases removed from V and 12 bases from J, the gap between germline ends came to 17 bases. CDR3 length: 13 amino acids. CDR3 DNA sequence: TGCGCCAGCAGTTCTACTGGTACTTTTGAACTGTTTTTT. Translating gives CASSSTGTFELFF.